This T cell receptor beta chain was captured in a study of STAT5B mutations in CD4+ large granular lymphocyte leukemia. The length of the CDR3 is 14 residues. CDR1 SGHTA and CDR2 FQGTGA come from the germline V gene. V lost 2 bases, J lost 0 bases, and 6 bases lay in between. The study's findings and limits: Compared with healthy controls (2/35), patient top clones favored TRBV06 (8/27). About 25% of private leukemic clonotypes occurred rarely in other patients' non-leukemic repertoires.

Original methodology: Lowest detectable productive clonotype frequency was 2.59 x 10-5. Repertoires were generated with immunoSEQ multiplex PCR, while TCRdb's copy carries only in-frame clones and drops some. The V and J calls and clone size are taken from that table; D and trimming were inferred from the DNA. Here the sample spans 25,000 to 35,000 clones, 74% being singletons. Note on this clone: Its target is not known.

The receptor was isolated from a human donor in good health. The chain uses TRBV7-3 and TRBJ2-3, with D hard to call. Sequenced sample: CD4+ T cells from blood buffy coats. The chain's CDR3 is CASSLDGSTDTQYF. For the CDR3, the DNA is TGTGCCAGCAGCTTAGACGGAAGCACAGATACGCAGTATTTT.